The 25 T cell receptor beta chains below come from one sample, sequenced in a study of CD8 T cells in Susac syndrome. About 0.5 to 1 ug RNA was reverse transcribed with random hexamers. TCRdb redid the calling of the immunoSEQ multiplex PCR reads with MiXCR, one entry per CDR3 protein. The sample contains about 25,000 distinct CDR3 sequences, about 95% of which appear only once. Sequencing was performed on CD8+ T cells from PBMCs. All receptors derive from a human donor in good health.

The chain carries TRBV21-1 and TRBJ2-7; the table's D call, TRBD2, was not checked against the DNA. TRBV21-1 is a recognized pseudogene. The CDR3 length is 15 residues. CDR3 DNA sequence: TGTGCCAGCAGCAAAGATGGAGGGGAGGTTTGGGAGCAGTACTTC. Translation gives CASSKDGGEVWEQYF.

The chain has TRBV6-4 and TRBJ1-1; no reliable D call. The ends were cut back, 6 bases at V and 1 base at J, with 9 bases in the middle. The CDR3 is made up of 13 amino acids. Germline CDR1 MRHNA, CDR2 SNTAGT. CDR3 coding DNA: TGTGCCAGCAGCGACCGAGAGAACACTGAAGCTTTCTTT. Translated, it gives CASSDRENTEAFF.

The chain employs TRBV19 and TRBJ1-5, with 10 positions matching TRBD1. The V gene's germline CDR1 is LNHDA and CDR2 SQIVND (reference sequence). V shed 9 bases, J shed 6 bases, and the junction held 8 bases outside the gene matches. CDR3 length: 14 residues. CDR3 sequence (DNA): TGTGCCAGCGGACAGGGGGTGAATAGTCAGCCCCAGCATTTT. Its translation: CASGQGVNSQPQHF.

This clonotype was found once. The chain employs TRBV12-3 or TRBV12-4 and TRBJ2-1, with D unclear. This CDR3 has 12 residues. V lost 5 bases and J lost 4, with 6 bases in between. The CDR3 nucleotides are TGTGCCAGCAGTCCGCTATACAATGAGCAGTTCTTC. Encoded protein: CASSPLYNEQFF.

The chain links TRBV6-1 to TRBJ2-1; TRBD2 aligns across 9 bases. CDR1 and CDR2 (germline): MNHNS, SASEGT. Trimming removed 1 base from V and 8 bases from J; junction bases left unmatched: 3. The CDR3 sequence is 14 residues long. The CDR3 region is CASSEEGTSYEQFF. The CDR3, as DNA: TGTGCCAGCAGTGAAGAAGGGACTAGCTATGAGCAGTTCTTC.

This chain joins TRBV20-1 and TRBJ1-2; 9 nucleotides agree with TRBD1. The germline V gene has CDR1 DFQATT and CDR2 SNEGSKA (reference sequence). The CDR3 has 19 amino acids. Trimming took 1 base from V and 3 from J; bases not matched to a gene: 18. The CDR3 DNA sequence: TGCAGTGCTAGAGTTTTTTGGGGGGACAGGGAAGACCCCTACTATGGCTACACCTTC. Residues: CSARVFWGDREDPYYGYTF.

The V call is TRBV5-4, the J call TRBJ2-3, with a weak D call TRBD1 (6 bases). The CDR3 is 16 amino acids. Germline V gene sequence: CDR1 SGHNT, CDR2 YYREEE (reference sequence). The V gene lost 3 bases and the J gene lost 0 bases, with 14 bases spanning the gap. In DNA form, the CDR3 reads TGTGCCAGCAGCTCGGCTGACAGGTCTAGCACAGATACGCAGTATTTT. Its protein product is CASSSADRSSTDTQYF. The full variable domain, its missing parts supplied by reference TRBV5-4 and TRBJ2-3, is ETGVTQSPTHLIKTRGQQVTLRCSSQSGHNTVSWYQQALGQGPQFIFQYYREEENGRGNFPPRFSGLQFPNYSSELNVNALELDDSALYLCASSSADRSSTDTQYFGPGTRLTVL.

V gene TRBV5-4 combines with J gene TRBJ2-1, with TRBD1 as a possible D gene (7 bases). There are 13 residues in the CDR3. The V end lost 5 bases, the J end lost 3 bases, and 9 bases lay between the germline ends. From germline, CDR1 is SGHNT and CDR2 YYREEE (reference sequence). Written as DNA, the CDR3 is TGTGCCAGCAGGCGGGACAGCTACAATGAGCAGTTCTTC. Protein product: CASRRDSYNEQFF. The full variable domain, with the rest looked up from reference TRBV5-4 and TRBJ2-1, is ETGVTQSPTHLIKTRGQQVTLRCSSQSGHNTVSWYQQALGQGPQFIFQYYREEENGRGNFPPRFSGLQFPNYSSELNVNALELDDSALYLCASRRDSYNEQFFGPGTRLTVL.

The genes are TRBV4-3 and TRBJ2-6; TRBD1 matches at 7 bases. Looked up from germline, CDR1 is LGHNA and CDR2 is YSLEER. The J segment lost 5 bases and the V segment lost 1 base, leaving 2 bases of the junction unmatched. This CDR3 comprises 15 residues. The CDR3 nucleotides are TGCGCCAGCAGCCAAGGGACAGGCCGGGCCAACGTCCTGACTTTC. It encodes CASSQGTGRANVLTF.

CDR3 nucleotides: TGTGCCAGCAGGGAGGAGACAGGAGCGACTAGAAACACCATATATTTT. The encoded protein is CASREETGATRNTIYF. This sequence joins TRBV2 and TRBJ1-3; D is perhaps TRBD1 (6 bases). CDR1 SNHLY and CDR2 FYNNEI come from the germline V gene. This CDR3 is built from 16 residues. The V end was cut by 6 bases, the J end by 5 bases, with 20 bases between.

The CDR3 sequence is CSVDGWGPPLETQYF. CDR3 sequence (DNA): TGCAGCGTTGACGGGTGGGGACCGCCCTTGGAGACCCAGTACTTC. The chain uses TRBV29-1 and TRBJ2-5; either TRBD1 or TRBD2 may supply D (5 bases each). V was pared by 3 bases and J by 5 bases, with 19 bases between. Germline V gene data show CDR1 as SQVTM and CDR2 as ANQGSEA. This CDR3 spans 15 amino acids.

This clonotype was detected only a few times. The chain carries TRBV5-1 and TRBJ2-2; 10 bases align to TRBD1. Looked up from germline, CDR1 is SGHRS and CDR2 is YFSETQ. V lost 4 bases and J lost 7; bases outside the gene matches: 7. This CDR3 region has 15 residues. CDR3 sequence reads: CASSQDRGQGGELFF. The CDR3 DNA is TGCGCCAGCAGCCAAGACAGGGGGCAAGGCGGGGAGCTGTTTTTT.

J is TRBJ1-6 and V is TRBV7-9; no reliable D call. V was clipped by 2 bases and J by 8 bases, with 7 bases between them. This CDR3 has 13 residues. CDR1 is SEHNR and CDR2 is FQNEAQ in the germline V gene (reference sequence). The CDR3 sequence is CASSLNGDSPLHF. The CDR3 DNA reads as TGTGCCAGCAGCTTAAATGGCGATTCACCCCTCCACTTT.

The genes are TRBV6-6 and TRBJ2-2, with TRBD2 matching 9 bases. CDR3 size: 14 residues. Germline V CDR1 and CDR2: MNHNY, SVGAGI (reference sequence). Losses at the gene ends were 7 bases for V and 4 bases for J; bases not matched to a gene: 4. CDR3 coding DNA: TGTGCCAGCAAAAGCGGGGGGATCACCGGGGAGCTGTTTTTT. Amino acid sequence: CASKSGGITGELFF.

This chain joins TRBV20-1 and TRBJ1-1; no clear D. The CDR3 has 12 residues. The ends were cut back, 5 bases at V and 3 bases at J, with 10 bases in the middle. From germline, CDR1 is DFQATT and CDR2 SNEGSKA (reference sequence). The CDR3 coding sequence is TGCAGTGCTCCGCGAGGAGACACTGAAGCTTTCTTT. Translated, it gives CSAPRGDTEAFF.

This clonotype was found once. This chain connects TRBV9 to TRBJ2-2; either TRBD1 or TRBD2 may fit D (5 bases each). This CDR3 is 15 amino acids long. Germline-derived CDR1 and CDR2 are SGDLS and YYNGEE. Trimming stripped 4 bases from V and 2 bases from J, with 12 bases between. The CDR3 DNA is TGTGCCAGCAGCTCCCGGGACCCTAACACCGGGGAGCTGTTTTTT. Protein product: CASSSRDPNTGELFF.

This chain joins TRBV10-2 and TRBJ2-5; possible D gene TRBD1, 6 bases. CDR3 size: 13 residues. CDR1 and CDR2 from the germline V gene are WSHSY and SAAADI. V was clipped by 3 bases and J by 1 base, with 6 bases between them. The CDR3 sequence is CASSEQGQETQYF. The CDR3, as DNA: TGCGCCAGCAGTGAACAGGGCCAAGAGACCCAGTACTTC.

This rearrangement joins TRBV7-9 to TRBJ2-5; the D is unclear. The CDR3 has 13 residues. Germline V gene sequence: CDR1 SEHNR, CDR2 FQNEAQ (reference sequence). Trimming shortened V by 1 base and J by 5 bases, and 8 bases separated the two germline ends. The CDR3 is CASSLDPAETQYF. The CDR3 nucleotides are TGTGCCAGCAGCTTAGACCCGGCCGAGACCCAGTACTTC.

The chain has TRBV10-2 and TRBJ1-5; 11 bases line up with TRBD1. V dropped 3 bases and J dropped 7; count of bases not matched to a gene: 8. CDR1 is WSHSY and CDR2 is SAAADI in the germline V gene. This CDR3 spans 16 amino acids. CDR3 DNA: TGCGCCAGCAGTGACCGCGCCGGGACAGGGGGACAGCCCCAGCATTTT. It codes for CASSDRAGTGGQPQHF.

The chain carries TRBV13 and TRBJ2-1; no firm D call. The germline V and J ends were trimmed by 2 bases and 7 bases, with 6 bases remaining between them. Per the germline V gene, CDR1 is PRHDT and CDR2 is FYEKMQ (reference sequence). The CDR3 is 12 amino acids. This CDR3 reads CASSLKGNEQFF. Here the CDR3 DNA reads TGTGCCAGCAGCTTAAAGGGAAATGAGCAGTTCTTC.

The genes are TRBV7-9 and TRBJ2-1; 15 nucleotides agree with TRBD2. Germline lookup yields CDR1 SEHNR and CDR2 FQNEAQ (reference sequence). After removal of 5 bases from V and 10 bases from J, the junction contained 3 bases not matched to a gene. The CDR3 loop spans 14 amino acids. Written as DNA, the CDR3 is TGTGCCAGCAGCCTGGGACTAGCGGGGGGCGAGCAGTTCTTC. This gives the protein CASSLGLAGGEQFF.

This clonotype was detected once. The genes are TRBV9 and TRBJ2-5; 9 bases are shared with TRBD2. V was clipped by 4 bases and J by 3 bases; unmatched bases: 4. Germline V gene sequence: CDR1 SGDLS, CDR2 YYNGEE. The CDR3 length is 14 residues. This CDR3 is CASSHRGGEETQYF. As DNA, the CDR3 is TGTGCCAGCAGCCACCGCGGGGGGGAAGAGACCCAGTACTTC.

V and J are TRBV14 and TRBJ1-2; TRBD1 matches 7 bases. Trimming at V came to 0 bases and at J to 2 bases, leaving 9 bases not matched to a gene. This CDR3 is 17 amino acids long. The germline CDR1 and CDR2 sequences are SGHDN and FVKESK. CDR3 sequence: CASSQDSWAGGNYGYTF. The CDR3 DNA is TGTGCCAGCAGCCAAGATTCATGGGCAGGGGGGAACTATGGCTACACCTTC.

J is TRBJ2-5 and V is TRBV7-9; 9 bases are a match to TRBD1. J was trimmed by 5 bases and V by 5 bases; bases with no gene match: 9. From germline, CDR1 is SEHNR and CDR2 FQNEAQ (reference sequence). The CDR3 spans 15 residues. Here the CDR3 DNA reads TGTGCCAGCAGCGCGGCGGGACAGGGTTACGAGACCCAGTACTTC. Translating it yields CASSAAGQGYETQYF.

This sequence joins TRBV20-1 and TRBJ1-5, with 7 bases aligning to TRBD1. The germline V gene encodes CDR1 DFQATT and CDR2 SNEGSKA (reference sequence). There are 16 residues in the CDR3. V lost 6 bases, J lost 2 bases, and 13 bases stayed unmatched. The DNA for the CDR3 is TGCAGTGCAAACACCCCGGGACAGAGAGGCAATCAGCCCCAGCATTTT. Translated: CSANTPGQRGNQPQHF.